This T cell receptor beta chain was sequenced in a study of siplizumab effects on memory and regulatory T cells. Findings and limits, study-wide: The drug siplizumab significantly decreased the alloreactive sequences that could be traced to unstimulated CD4+ memory cells.

The CDR3 is made up of 14 amino acids. Germline V gene data show CDR1 as SQVTM and CDR2 as ANQGSEA. V trimming: 7 bases; J trimming: 3 bases; junction bases outside the gene matches: 10. With respect to this clone: Its antigen is not known.

The assay covered 75,000 to 100,000 TCR templates per sample. Data came from immunoSEQ multiplex PCR; TCRdb stores just in-frame clones and leaves some out. The sample shows approximately 82,000 clones, roughly 90% of them seen only once. The rearrangement links TRBV29-1 to TRBJ2-3; 7 positions agree with TRBD1. Sequencing input: Tregs sorted from blood. The receptor was isolated from a human donor in good health. The CDR3 DNA sequence: TGCAGCGCCACACAGGGGATTCGAACAGATACGCAGTATTTT. Amino acids: CSATQGIRTDTQYF.